This T cell receptor beta chain was observed in a study of OX40 agonist ivuxolimab in advanced cancers. The study in broad terms: Ivuxolimab, which targeted the costimulatory receptor OX40 (CD134), was an agonistic, fully human IgG2 monoclonal antibody. Intravenous ivuxolimab was administered to patients every 2 weeks at six dose levels: 0.01, 0.1, 0.3, 1.5, 3 and 10 mg/kg. Of the roughly 54 dose-escalation patients, hepatocellular carcinoma was present in about 19, melanoma in approximately 15, renal cell carcinoma in 9 and head and neck cancer in 9. The dose-escalation cohort was over 70% male with a mean age of 60 years, ranging from roughly 23 to 90. Prior anti-PD-1, anti-PD-L1 or anti-CTLA-4 therapy was permitted, and approximately 39% of dose-escalation patients had received checkpoint inhibitors. Three dose-escalation patients achieved partial responses, one with hepatocellular carcinoma and two with cutaneous melanoma. The point of sequencing TCRbeta in the periphery was to test whether ivuxolimab changed TCR sequence diversity and drove clonal T-cell expansion. The paper reports the monotherapy dose-escalation portion (N of about 54 patients) of the phase I ivuxolimab trial. Broader findings and caveats from the paper: At doses of 0.1 to 3.0 mg/kg, clonal expansion of both CD4+ and CD8+ T cells in blood was seen between baseline and week 6. After ivuxolimab, CD8+ T cells had more expanded clones than CD4+ T cells on average. In the 0.1-3.0 mg/kg groups, partial responders had among the lowest normalized peripheral clonal expansion, particularly in CD8+ T cells. Low levels of normalized T-cell clonal expansion were also seen in some nonresponding patients. The antigen specificity of the clonally expanded peripheral T cells was not determined.

To note about this clone: Its antigen remains undetermined. No quality values exist for individual bases; no much larger clone is one base distant.

Patients with autoimmune disease history or receiving systemic immunosuppression were excluded from the trial. Peripheral blood for TCR sequencing was collected from all dose cohorts at baseline, on cycle 4 day 1, and on cycle 7 day 1. Samples came from an open-label, multicenter, first-in-human phase I dose-escalation trial of ivuxolimab. The trial enrolled adults with locally advanced or metastatic head and neck squamous cell, hepatocellular, melanoma or renal cell carcinoma. Before TCR sequencing, CD4+ T cells and CD8+ T cells were sorted from peripheral blood as separate populations. Deletion took 6 bases off V and 5 bases off J, with a span of 23 bases between the germline ends. CDR1 is given as SGHRS and CDR2 as YFSETQ, both from the germline V gene. Spanning cysteine to phenylalanine, the CDR3 consists of 16 amino acids. Of the read, only the CDR3 DNA is kept; its 48 bases are in frame from base 1.

Genomic DNA was extracted from sorted cells for sequencing of the TCRbeta CDR3 region. The immunoSEQ Assay was used to sequence the TCRbeta CDR3 regions. The table was pulled from immuneACCESS by TCRdb, which kept in-frame rearrangements only. Such tables lose some clones; where checked, under half of the loss comes from unresolved V genes, and the rest has no known cause. This sample gives tens of thousands of clones in total; more than 75% of them show up just once. Of the sample, roughly 0.44% is held by the ten largest clones. The chain links TRBV5-1 with TRBJ2-5, with the D assignment possibly TRBD1 or TRBD2, given 6 matching bases for each. This sample comprised CD4+ or CD8+ T cells sorted from blood, obtained in a trial of the OX40 agonist ivuxolimab. This clonotype was obtained from an adult with an advanced solid tumor such as melanoma, head and neck, liver or kidney cancer. The DNA sequence reads TGCGCCAGCATCCAAGACCCGGGTGGGGGGCAGGAGACCCAGTACTTC. Protein translation: CASIQDPGGGQETQYF. Extended through the reference TRBV5-1 and TRBJ2-5 proteins, this CDR3 yields the full variable domain: KAGVTQTPRYLIKTRGQQVTLSCSPISGHRSVSWYQQTPGQGLQFLFEYFSETQRNKGNFPGRFSGRQFSNSRSEMNVSTLELGDSALYLCASIQDPGGGQETQYFGPGTRLLVL.